This T cell receptor beta chain appears in the sequencing data of a study of beta chain features in type 1 diabetes. Findings and limits, study-wide: Patients showed naive, central memory and Treg TCRB repertoires that appeared more similar than those of healthy donors. TCRB CDR3 length was moderately but significantly reduced in all four CD4+ subsets of Type 1 diabetes patients.

Using CD45RO/CCR7/CD25/CD127/CD95/CD27, CD4+ naive, central memory, regulatory and stem cell-like memory cells were sorted. Purities over 95% were achieved in all sorted populations. Since all of the isolated RNA was reverse transcribed, expressed TCRB transcripts were what got sequenced. Generated by immunoSEQ multiplex PCR, the TCRdb table keeps only in-frame clones and is missing some. The sample consists of around 100,000 clones, around 30% of them appearing once. The CDR3 consists of 14 residues. The V and J ends lost 0 bases and 8 bases respectively, with 11 bases between them. Germline loops: CDR1 SGHRS, CDR2 YFSETQ. There are a few counts of this clone. Its cognate antigen is unknown.

This sequence joins TRBV5-1 and TRBJ1-4; no definite D call. This TCR was sampled from a woman aged 18-35 years with type 1 diabetes. The sample was central memory CD4+ T cells from blood. The CDR3 DNA reads as TGCGCCAGCAGCTTGGGACTTTCTGGGGAAAAACTGTTTTTT. Amino acids: CASSLGLSGEKLFF.